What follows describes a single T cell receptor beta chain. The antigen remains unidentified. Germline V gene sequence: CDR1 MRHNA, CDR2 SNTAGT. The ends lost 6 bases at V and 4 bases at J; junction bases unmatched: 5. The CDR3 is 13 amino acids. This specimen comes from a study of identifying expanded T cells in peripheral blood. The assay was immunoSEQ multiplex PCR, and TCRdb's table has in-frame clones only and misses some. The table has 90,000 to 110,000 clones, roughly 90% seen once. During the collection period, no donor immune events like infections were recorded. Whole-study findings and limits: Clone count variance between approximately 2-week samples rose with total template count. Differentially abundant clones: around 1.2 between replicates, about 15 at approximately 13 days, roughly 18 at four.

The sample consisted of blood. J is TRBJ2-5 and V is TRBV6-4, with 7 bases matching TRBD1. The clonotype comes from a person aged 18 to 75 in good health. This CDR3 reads CASSRNRGETQYF. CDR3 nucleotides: TGTGCCAGCAGCCGGAACAGGGGAGAGACCCAGTACTTC.